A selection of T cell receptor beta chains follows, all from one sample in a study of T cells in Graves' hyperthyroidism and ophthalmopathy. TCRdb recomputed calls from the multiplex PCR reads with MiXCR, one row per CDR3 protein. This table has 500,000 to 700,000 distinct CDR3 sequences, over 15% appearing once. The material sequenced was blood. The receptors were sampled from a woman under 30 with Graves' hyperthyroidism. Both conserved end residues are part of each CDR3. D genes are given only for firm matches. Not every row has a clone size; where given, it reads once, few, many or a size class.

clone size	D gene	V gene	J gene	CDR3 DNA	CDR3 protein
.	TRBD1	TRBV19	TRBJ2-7	TGTGCCAGTAGTAGACAGGGCGAGCAGTACTTC	CASSRQGEQYF
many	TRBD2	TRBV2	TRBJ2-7	TGTGCCAGCCGGGGGGGGCTTTCCTCCTACGAGCAGTACTTC	CASRGGLSSYEQYF
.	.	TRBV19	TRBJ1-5	TGTGCCAGTAGTATGATCAGGGCAGAGAATCAGCCCCAGCATTTT	CASSMIRAENQPQHF
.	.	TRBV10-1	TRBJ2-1	TGCGCCAGCAGTGAGTCGATCCCGGGGGTTGGGCAGTTCTTC	CASSESIPGVGQFF
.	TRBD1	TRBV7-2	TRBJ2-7	TGTGCCAGCACGGTGCAGGGGGATTACGAGCAGTACTTC	CASTVQGDYEQYF
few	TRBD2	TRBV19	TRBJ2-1	TGTGCCAGTAGTATCCAACTAGCGGGTGCCTACAATGAGCAGTTCTTC	CASSIQLAGAYNEQFF
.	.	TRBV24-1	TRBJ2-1	TGTGCCACCAGTGATCGGGACGGACCCTACAATGAGCAGTTCTTC	CATSDRDGPYNEQFF
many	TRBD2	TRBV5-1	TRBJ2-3	TGCGCCAGCAGCTTGGCTTGGCCAGCGGGGGACACAGATACGCAGTATTTT	CASSLAWPAGDTDTQYF
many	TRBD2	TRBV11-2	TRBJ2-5	TGTGCCAGCAGCCTAGCGGGAGGGGTTCCGGTGGGAGAGACCCAGTACTTC	CASSLAGGVPVGETQYF
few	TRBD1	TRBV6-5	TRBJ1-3	TGTGCCAGCAGTTATCCGGGACAGGGGGCTGGAAACACCATATATTTT	CASSYPGQGAGNTIYF
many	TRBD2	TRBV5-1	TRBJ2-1	TGTGCCAGCAGTAGACTAGCGGGGGGGCTCAATGAGCAGTTCTTC	CASSRLAGGLNEQFF
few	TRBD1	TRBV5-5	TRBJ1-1	TGTGCCACCCGGACAGGGGTTAAGACTGAAGCTTTCTTT	CATRTGVKTEAFF
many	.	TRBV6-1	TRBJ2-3	TGTGCCAGCAGCCATTCAGATACGCAGTATTTT	CASSHSDTQYF
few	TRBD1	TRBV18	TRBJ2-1	TGTGCCAGCTCACCAGGTGTGGGTGGACTCCGGGACAGCACCTACAATGAGCAGTTCTTC	CASSPGVGGLRDSTYNEQFF
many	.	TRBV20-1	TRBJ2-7	TGCAGTGCTAGAGCCCTGAGGACGGAGTCCTACGAGCAGTACTTC	CSARALRTESYEQYF
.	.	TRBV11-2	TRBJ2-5	TGTGCCAGCAGCCGTGCGGTGGTTCGGGGGGAGACCCAGTACTTC	CASSRAVVRGETQYF
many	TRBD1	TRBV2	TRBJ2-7	TGTGCCACTAAAACGACAGGGCCCTACGAGCAGTACTTC	CATKTTGPYEQYF
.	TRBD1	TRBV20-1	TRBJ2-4	TGCAGTGCAGCCGGCCGGGACAGAAAGCGAAAAAACATTCAGTACTTC	CSAAGRDRKRKNIQYF
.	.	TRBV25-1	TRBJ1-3	TGTGCCAGCGCCTCCGGGACAATAGGAAACACCATATATTTT	CASASGTIGNTIYF
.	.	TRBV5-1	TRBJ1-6	TGCGCCAGCAGCTTGGACCCGGGACGCGCATCACCCCTCCACTTT	CASSLDPGRASPLHF
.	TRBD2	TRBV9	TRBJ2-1	TGTGCCAGCAGCTCAGAGGGCGGGAGCCCCAATGAGCAGTTCTTC	CASSSEGGSPNEQFF
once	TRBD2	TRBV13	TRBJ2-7	TGTGCCAGCAGCTGGACTAGCGGGGGCGCCCACGAGCAGTACTTC	CASSWTSGGAHEQYF
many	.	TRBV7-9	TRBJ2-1	TGTGCCAGCAGCTCCGCTTATCGGGCAGGACTTATGGGTGAGCAGTTCTTC	CASSSAYRAGLMGEQFF
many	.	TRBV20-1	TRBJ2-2	TGCAGTGCTGCCGGAGGTCGGGCCGGGGAGCTGTTTTTT	CSAAGGRAGELFF
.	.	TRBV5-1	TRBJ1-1	TGCGCCAGCAGCATCCTCGGGGGTGCAACTGAAGCTTTCTTT	CASSILGGATEAFF
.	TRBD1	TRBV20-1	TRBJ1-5	TGCAGTGCTAGAGATGGGACAGGGGGCCATCAGCCCCAGCATTTT	CSARDGTGGHQPQHF
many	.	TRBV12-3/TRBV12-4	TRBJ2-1	TGTGCCAGCAGGGTGGAGACAGGGCTCGCGGGAGGACTCTACAATGAGCAGTTCTTC	CASRVETGLAGGLYNEQFF
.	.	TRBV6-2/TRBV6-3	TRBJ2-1	TGTGCCAGCAGTTTTACCTTCTCCTACAATGAGCAGTTCTTC	CASSFTFSYNEQFF
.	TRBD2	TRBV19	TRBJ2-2	TGTGCCAGTAGTCTGGGACTAGCGGGAGACCCGAACACCGGGGAGCTGTTTTTT	CASSLGLAGDPNTGELFF
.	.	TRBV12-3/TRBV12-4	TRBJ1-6	TGTGCCAGCAGTTTTGGGGCAGGGAATAATTCACCCCTCCACTTT	CASSFGAGNNSPLHF
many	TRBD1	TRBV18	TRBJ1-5	TGTGCCAGCTCAGGACAGGGTGGAAATCAGCCCCAGCATTTT	CASSGQGGNQPQHF
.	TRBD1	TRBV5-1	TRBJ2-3	TGCGCCAGCAGCGACAGAAGACAGGGTAGAAATACGCAGTATTTT	CASSDRRQGRNTQYF
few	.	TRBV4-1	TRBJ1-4	TGCGCCAGCAGCCAAGTGTCGGCGCAATGGGGGGAAAAACTGTTTTTT	CASSQVSAQWGEKLFF
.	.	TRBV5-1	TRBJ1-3	TGCGCCAGCTCACCACTGGACGGTTATTCTGGAAACACCATATATTTT	CASSPLDGYSGNTIYF
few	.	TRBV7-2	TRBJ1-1	TGTGCCAGCAGCTCTACGGCGGGGGCGGCTTTCTTT	CASSSTAGAAFF
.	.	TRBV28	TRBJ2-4	TGTGCCAGCGCTGAAACGGGGGTAGCCAAAAACATTCAGTACTTC	CASAETGVAKNIQYF
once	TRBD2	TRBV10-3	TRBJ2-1	TGTGCCATCAGTGGGCGGGAGCTAGACTACAATGAGCAGTTCTTC	CAISGRELDYNEQFF
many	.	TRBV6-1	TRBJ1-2	TGTGCCAGCAGAAGTAGTCAGGGGAACTATGGCTACACCTTC	CASRSSQGNYGYTF
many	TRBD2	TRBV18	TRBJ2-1	TGTGCCAGCTCACCACCTACTAGCGGGGGTACCTACAATGAGCAGTTCTTC	CASSPPTSGGTYNEQFF
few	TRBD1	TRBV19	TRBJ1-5	TGTGCCAGTAGTATCTCGACAGGGGGCTATCAGCCCCAGCATTTT	CASSISTGGYQPQHF
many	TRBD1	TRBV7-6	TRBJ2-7	TGTGCCAGCAGACCCGGGACAGGGGTTTACGAGCAGTACTTC	CASRPGTGVYEQYF
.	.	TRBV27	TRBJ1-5	TGTGCCAGCAGTTTATTCGGGAATAGCAATCAGCCCCAGCATTTT	CASSLFGNSNQPQHF
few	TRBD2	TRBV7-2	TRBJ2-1	TGTGCCAGCAGCTTCTGGCAGCGGGGCAATGAGCAGTTCTTC	CASSFWQRGNEQFF
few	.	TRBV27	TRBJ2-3	TGTGCCAGCAGTTTATCGGGGACCTTCGGAGATACGCAGTATTTT	CASSLSGTFGDTQYF
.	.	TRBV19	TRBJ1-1	TGTGCCAGTAGTAACACCGGAACCCCCGGCCCGGCTTTCTTT	CASSNTGTPGPAFF
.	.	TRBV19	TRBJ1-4	TGTGCCAGTAGTATAGATGGCCCCGGGGTCGCAACTAATGAAAAACTGTTTTTT	CASSIDGPGVATNEKLFF
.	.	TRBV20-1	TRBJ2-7	TGCAGTGCTAGAGATTTCGCAGGGGTTAACGAGCAGTACTTC	CSARDFAGVNEQYF
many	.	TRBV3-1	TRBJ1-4	TGTGCCAGCAGCCAAGATTCGGCAGCAACTAATGAAAAACTGTTTTTT	CASSQDSAATNEKLFF
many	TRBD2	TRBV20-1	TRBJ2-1	TGCAGTGCTATGAGCGGGAGTGCGAATGAGCAGTTCTTC	CSAMSGSANEQFF
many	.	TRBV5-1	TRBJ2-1	TGCGCCAGCAGTACGGGGCGACAAACCTACAATGAGCAGTTCTTC	CASSTGRQTYNEQFF
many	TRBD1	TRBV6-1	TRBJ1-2	TGTGCCAGCAGTGATGGGACAGCGGGGAGTGACTATGGCTACACCTTC	CASSDGTAGSDYGYTF
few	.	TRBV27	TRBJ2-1	TGTGCCAGCAGCTTGCTGGAGAGGAGTGAGCAGTTCTTC	CASSLLERSEQFF
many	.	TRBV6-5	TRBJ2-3	TGTGCCAGCAGTTACATGGGTGTTGGCACAGATACGCAGTATTTT	CASSYMGVGTDTQYF
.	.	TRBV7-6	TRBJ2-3	TGTGCCAGCAGCTCCCTTGGAGGTTCTTTTGGCACAGATACGCAGTATTTT	CASSSLGGSFGTDTQYF
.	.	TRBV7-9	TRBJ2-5	TGTGCCAGCAGCTTAAAGAGGGTGGTCCAAGAGACCCAGTACTTC	CASSLKRVVQETQYF